This entry lists 15 T cell receptor beta chains sequenced from one sample in a study of T cells in Graves' hyperthyroidism and ophthalmopathy. From RNA transcripts, TCR beta CDR3 regions were amplified. Primed by the HTBI set, a first-round RT-PCR was run on the TCR CDR3. From the multiplex PCR reads, TCRdb called clonotypes with MiXCR, one entry per CDR3 protein. The table lists a few hundred thousand distinct CDR3 sequences, around 15% of them singletons. The specimen was blood. These receptors originate from a woman aged 45 to 65 with Graves' hyperthyroidism that later progressed to Graves' ophthalmopathy.

This clonotype was observed at least ten times. The genes are TRBV3-1 and TRBJ2-1; D is possibly TRBD2 (7 bases). Germline-derived CDR1 and CDR2 are LGHDT and YNNKEL (reference sequence). Trimming cost V 0 bases and J 13 bases, with 13 bases left between them. CDR3 size: 13 residues. The CDR3 DNA sequence: TGTGCCAGCAGCCAAGAGGGGGCTAGCGGTCAGTTCTTC. Protein sequence: CASSQEGASGQFF.

A few counts support this clonotype. This chain connects TRBV25-1 to TRBJ1-2, with a possible D match to TRBD1 (5 bases). The germline CDR1 and CDR2 sequences are MGHDK and SYGVNS. CDR3 length: 16 amino acids. The V and J ends lost 3 bases and 1 base respectively, with 15 bases between them. The CDR3 sequence: CASSDAGNPFNYGYTF. Here the CDR3 DNA reads TGTGCCAGCAGTGACGCAGGGAACCCCTTTAACTATGGCTACACCTTC.

This clonotype appeared many times. The chain carries TRBV7-9 and TRBJ2-7, with TRBD1 matching 8 bases. The CDR3 has 15 amino acids. The germline gives CDR1 SEHNR, CDR2 FQNEAQ (reference sequence). V lost 2 bases, J lost 4 bases, and 7 bases stayed unmatched. The CDR3 spells CASSLPTGAWYEQYF. Here the CDR3 DNA reads TGTGCCAGCAGCTTACCGACAGGGGCATGGTACGAGCAGTACTTC.

This clonotype has at least ten counts. This sequence joins TRBV13 and TRBJ1-1; D remains unclear. This CDR3 region has 14 residues. Germline CDR1 and CDR2: PRHDT and FYEKMQ (reference sequence). Trimming removed 6 bases from V and 1 base from J, with 12 bases in between. The CDR3 DNA reads TGTGCCAGCAGTTTACCCGACGGGAACACTGAAGCTTTCTTT. It codes for CASSLPDGNTEAFF. Looking up the rest from reference TRBV13 and TRBJ1-1 gives the full variable domain: AAGVIQSPRHLIKEKRETATLKCYPIPRHDTVYWYQQGPGQDPQFLISFYEKMQSDKGSIPDRFSAQQFSDYHSELNMSSLELGDSALYFCASSLPDGNTEAFFGQGTRLTVV.

This clonotype was seen many times. The chain links TRBV14 to TRBJ2-7; no clear D. The CDR3 length is 14 residues. V gave up 0 bases and J gave up 5 bases, with 11 bases separating them. CDR1 SGHDN and CDR2 FVKESK come from the germline V gene. Here the CDR3 reads CASSQEWASHEQYF. In nucleotides, the CDR3 is TGTGCCAGCAGCCAAGAATGGGCCAGCCACGAGCAGTACTTC.

Many counts were recorded for this clonotype. The chain uses TRBV18 and TRBJ1-4, with D uncertain. Germline CDR1 reads KGHSH; CDR2 reads LQKENI. CDR3 length: 13 residues. Between the trimmed V and J ends, which lost 1 base and 5 bases, there was a span of 5 bases. The CDR3, as DNA: TGTGCCAGCTCACCACGGCAGAATGAAAAACTGTTTTTT. This gives the protein CASSPRQNEKLFF.

There are many counts of this clonotype. The chain is built from TRBV9 and TRBJ2-2; D gene ambiguous. Germline V lookup: CDR1 SGDLS, CDR2 YYNGEE. This CDR3 spans 15 amino acids. With 4 bases removed from V and 2 bases from J, the gap between germline ends came to 12 bases. The DNA for the CDR3 is TGTGCCAGCAGCCGCTATCAGGTCAACACCGGGGAGCTGTTTTTT. It is translated as CASSRYQVNTGELFF. Full variable domain (remainder filled in from reference TRBV9 and TRBJ2-2): DSGVTQTPKHLITATGQRVTLRCSPRSGDLSVYWYQQSLDQGLQFLIQYYNGEERAKGNILERFSAQQFPDLHSELNLSSLELGDSALYFCASSRYQVNTGELFFGEGSRLTVL.

This clonotype was detected many times. The V and J genes are TRBV28 and TRBJ1-1; a weak D match, TRBD1 (5 bases). Germline loops: CDR1 MDHEN, CDR2 SYDVKM. V was pared by 5 bases and J by 2 bases, with 15 bases between. This CDR3 comprises 15 residues. DNA of the CDR3: TGTGCCAGCAGTCCCGCTGGGGCGGGAAACACTGAAGCTTTCTTT. It yields the protein CASSPAGAGNTEAFF.

This clonotype was counted many times. The chain links TRBV7-3 to TRBJ2-3, with 7 bases lining up with TRBD2. The CDR3 covers 15 residues. The V gene's germline CDR1 is SGHTA and CDR2 FQGTGA. Trimming removed 7 bases from V and 3 bases from J; junction bases left unmatched: 10. The CDR3 DNA is TGTGCCAGCAACGAGGGAGGGGCCCCTACAGATACGCAGTATTTT. This codes for CASNEGGAPTDTQYF.

This clonotype was counted ten times or more. The rearrangement joins TRBV28 to TRBJ1-4; D call uncertain. The CDR3 extends over 15 amino acids. The V gene lost 5 bases and the J gene lost 5 bases, with 15 bases spanning the gap. Germline V lookup: CDR1 MDHEN, CDR2 SYDVKM. DNA for the CDR3: TGTGCCAGCAGTCCCTGGGCAGAAGTAAATGAAAAACTGTTTTTT. It yields the protein CASSPWAEVNEKLFF.

This clonotype was seen at least ten times. The chain has TRBV6-1 and TRBJ2-7; 10 nucleotides match TRBD2. V shed 10 bases and J 8 bases; nucleotides not matched to a gene: 11. Germline V gene sequence: CDR1 MNHNS, CDR2 SASEGT. The CDR3 extends over 13 amino acids. CDR3 DNA: TGTGCCACCCATAGCGGGAGGCCCGGGCAGCAGTACTTC. It is translated as CATHSGRPGQQYF.

This clonotype was seen more than once but under ten times. The chain uses TRBV5-4 and TRBJ2-1; the D is unclear. Trimming removed 1 base at V and 3 bases at J, with 2 bases between. The CDR3 runs to 12 residues. In germline, CDR1 is SGHNT, CDR2 YYREEE (reference sequence). The CDR3 coding sequence is TGTGCCAGCAGCTTGTACTACAATGAGCAGTTCTTC. It codes for CASSLYYNEQFF.

In DNA form, the CDR3 reads TGCGCCAGCAGCCCCGGACTAGCGAAGGCCGGGGAGCTGTTTTTT. Protein sequence: CASSPGLAKAGELFF. The chain employs TRBV4-1 and TRBJ2-2; 9 bases are a match to TRBD2. The germline gives CDR1 MGHRA, CDR2 YSYEKL. The CDR3 runs 15 residues. The V segment lost 4 bases and the J segment 6 bases; nucleotides outside the gene matches: 6.

A remark on this clonotype: A much larger clone differs by one base, so this may be a read error. No conserved phenylalanine or tryptophan is present at the end of the CDR3, so a read error is the likely explanation. CDR3 sequence: CASSTGARSSYNEQFL. The DNA of the CDR3 is TGTGCCAGCTCCACCGGGGCCCGCAGCTCCTACAATGAGCAGTTCCTC. The rearrangement uses TRBV27 and TRBJ2-1; D is perhaps TRBD1 or TRBD2 (5 bases each). The V end was cut by 8 bases, the J end by 0 bases, with 17 bases between. The germline CDR1 and CDR2 sequences are MNHEY and SMNVEV (reference sequence). This CDR3 has 16 amino acids.

The gene calls are TRBV4-1 and TRBJ2-7; 7 bases map to TRBD2. The CDR3 consists of 14 residues. Germline CDR1 is MGHRA and CDR2 is YSYEKL. After removal of 2 bases from V and 6 bases from J, the junction contained 7 bases not matched to a gene. In DNA, the CDR3 is TGCGCCAGCAGCCAAATGGGGTGGGGGGGCGAGCAGTACTTC. Amino acid sequence: CASSQMGWGGEQYF.